The rows below give T cell receptor beta chains drawn from one sample of a study of T cells in Graves' hyperthyroidism and ophthalmopathy. TCRdb passed the multiplex PCR reads through MiXCR, listing each CDR3 protein once. The sample carries a few hundred thousand distinct CDR3 sequences, about 45% recorded once. Specimen: peripheral blood or thyroid tissue (not recorded which). The receptors shown here come from a woman in her late teens or twenties with Graves' hyperthyroidism. Both conserved end residues are part of each CDR3. D genes are given only for firm matches. A clone size is listed for some rows: how often the clone was seen (once, few, many), or a class if it is expanded.

clone size	V gene	D gene	J gene	CDR3 DNA	CDR3 protein
many	TRBV7-3	NA	TRBJ1-2	TGTGCCAGCAGCTTAACCCCCAGGGGTGAGGGCTACACCTTC	CASSLTPRGEGYTF
NA	TRBV5-1	NA	TRBJ1-2	TGCGCCAGCAGCCAGGACGGACCGGCTAACTATGGCTACACCTTC	CASSQDGPANYGYTF
few	TRBV19	NA	TRBJ1-1	TGTGCCAGTACCCGCGGGGGGAACACTGAAGCTTTCTTT	CASTRGGNTEAFF
many	TRBV29-1	NA	TRBJ2-7	TGCAGCGTTGGGGTGATTGGGAGACCGTCCTACGAGCAGTACTTC	CSVGVIGRPSYEQYF
many	TRBV9	NA	TRBJ1-2	TGTGCCAGCAGCGTAGAGGGGACGGGCGGCTACACCTTC	CASSVEGTGGYTF
NA	TRBV2	TRBD2	TRBJ2-5	TGTGCCATCAGTGAGTCCCAGGGACTAGCGGGAGCCACCAATTACTTC	CAISESQGLAGATNYF
many	TRBV7-8	TRBD1	TRBJ2-7	TGTGCCAGCAGCTCTCGGACAGGGATCTACGAGCAGTACTTC	CASSSRTGIYEQYF
NA	TRBV15	NA	TRBJ2-2	TGTGCCACGGCCTTTGGGACGGCGAACACCGGGGAGCTGTTTTTT	CATAFGTANTGELFF
few	TRBV9	NA	TRBJ1-1	TGTGCCAGCAGCGTAGCGGCAGGAATGAACACTGAAGCTTTCTTT	CASSVAAGMNTEAFF
NA	TRBV2	TRBD1	TRBJ2-6	TGTGCCAGCAGTCCAGAATGGGACAGGAGCCTGACTTTC	CASSPEWDRSLTF
few	TRBV12-3/TRBV12-4	NA	TRBJ1-1	TGTGCCAGCAGTTTAGTAGGGGGATCCACTGAAGCTTTCTTT	CASSLVGGSTEAFF
many	TRBV7-2	NA	TRBJ2-7	TGTGCCAGCAGCCCTATTGCCCGGGCGCAGTACTTC	CASSPIARAQYF
NA	TRBV5-6	TRBD1	TRBJ1-2	TGTGCCAGCAGCCGCGGGGACAGGGGCCGAGGAGGCTACACCTTC	CASSRGDRGRGGYTF
few	TRBV24-1	NA	TRBJ2-7	TGTGCCACCCAAAGGGACATCTTTTACGAGCAGTACTTC	CATQRDIFYEQYF
NA	TRBV20-1	TRBD1	TRBJ1-2	TGCAGTGCTAGACCCTTGACAGGGGGCTATGGCTACACCTTC	CSARPLTGGYGYTF
few	TRBV29-1	TRBD1	TRBJ1-1	TGCAGCGAAGACAGGGCGTTGGGTGAAGCTTTCTTT	CSEDRALGEAFF
NA	TRBV20-1	NA	TRBJ1-6	TGCAGTGCTAGGGGCATTAGCTCCTATAATTCACCCCTCCACTTT	CSARGISSYNSPLHF
once	TRBV11-2	NA	TRBJ1-4	TGTGCCAGCAGCGGTGAAAGGGCGGGGAATGAAAAACTGTTTTTT	CASSGERAGNEKLFF
NA	TRBV29-1	NA	TRBJ2-2	TGCAGCGGCACCGGGGAGCTGTTTTTT	CSGTGELFF
few	TRBV29-1	NA	TRBJ1-3	TGCAGCGTTGGGGGGGCTTACTCTGGAAACACCATATATTTT	CSVGGAYSGNTIYF
many	TRBV15	NA	TRBJ1-1	TGTGCCACCAGCAGAGATCTTGTGACTGAAGCTTTCTTT	CATSRDLVTEAFF
few	TRBV10-3	TRBD1	TRBJ1-2	TGTGCCAGCAGTTCGCAGGGGGCGCAGGGGCATGGCTACACCTTC	CASSSQGAQGHGYTF
few	TRBV7-9	NA	TRBJ2-5	TGTGCCAGCAGCCAACGGTATAGCGGAGAAGAGACCCAGTACTTC	CASSQRYSGEETQYF
NA	TRBV5-6	TRBD1	TRBJ1-4	TGTGCCAGCAGCTTGAGCGGGACAGGGACTGAAAAACTGTTTTTT	CASSLSGTGTEKLFF
few	TRBV7-2	NA	TRBJ2-7	TGTGCCAGCAGCTTAGCTGGGGGGAGAGGTGAGCAGTACTTC	CASSLAGGRGEQYF
NA	TRBV6-5	NA	TRBJ1-6	TGTGCCAGCAGTTACGGTGCGGCCGCCGTCGGATCACCCCTCCACTTT	CASSYGAAAVGSPLHF
NA	TRBV27	TRBD1	TRBJ1-5	TGTGCCAGCAGTTTATACAGGGGGAACAATCAGCCCCAGCATTTT	CASSLYRGNNQPQHF
many	TRBV29-1	NA	TRBJ2-5	TGCAGCGTTGACTCGGCGGAATGGCGAGAGCCAGCGACCCAGTACTTC	CSVDSAEWREPATQYF
NA	TRBV19	TRBD1	TRBJ1-1	TGTGCCAGTAGGGTACAGGGGTGGGGGCAAGCTTTCTTT	CASRVQGWGQAFF
many	TRBV2	NA	TRBJ1-2	TGTGCCAGCAGTGAAGTGAATGGCTACACCTTC	CASSEVNGYTF
NA	TRBV7-2	TRBD1	TRBJ2-2	TGTGCCAGCAGCTTAGGGGACAGGGGTGGCACCGGGGAGCTGTTTTTT	CASSLGDRGGTGELFF
few	TRBV20-1	TRBD2	TRBJ2-5	TGCAGTGCCCGACCTAGCGGAGCCGGACGGGAGACCCAGTACTTC	CSARPSGAGRETQYF
many	TRBV2	TRBD1	TRBJ2-7	TGTGCCAGCAGTGGACAGGGAACGCACTACGAGCAGTACTTC	CASSGQGTHYEQYF